The clone carrying this T cell receptor (beta chain) was counted a few times. Its antigen is unidentified. This sample is drawn from a study of T-cell memory formation after mild COVID-19. Study results and limitations: Confirmation of SARS-CoV-2 specificity was lacking for second-wave clones peaking day 37.

The CDR3 length is 11 residues. Trimming left V 11 bases short and J 4 bases short, with 10 bases between. TCRdb redid the calling of the 5' RACE reads with MiXCR, one entry per CDR3 protein. The sample has roughly 100,000 distinct CDR3 sequences, approximately 15% seen once. This clonotype was sampled from an adult woman who had mild COVID-19 (a few samples of this study predate the infection). Cell type and time point are not known. This chain connects TRBV12-3 or TRBV12-4 to TRBJ2-3; D is possibly TRBD2 (5 bases). The material sequenced was PBMCs or a T cell subset sorted from them (not recorded which). The CDR3 DNA sequence: TGTGCCTCGGGGTCTCCAGATACGCAGTATTTT. Residues: CASGSPDTQYF.